This TCR beta chain originates from a study of T cell changes during pregnancy in multiple sclerosis. V was cut by 0 bases and J by 0 bases, with 8 bases left in between. The CDR3 length is 15 residues. The germline gives CDR1 SGHKS, CDR2 YYEKEE (reference sequence). Only in-frame clones appear in the TCRdb table, and some are missing; sequencing was by immunoSEQ multiplex PCR. The profile shows tens of thousands of clones, approximately 91% of them singletons. The chain links TRBV5-5 to TRBJ2-3; D is perhaps TRBD1 (5 bases). The material was peripheral blood, obtained in the second trimester of pregnancy. The sequence came from a female donor in good health, enrolled as a control in a pregnancy study. In DNA form, the CDR3 reads TGTGCCAGCAGCTTGGTTGGGGCTAGCACAGATACGCAGTATTTT. It encodes CASSLVGASTDTQYF.